This TCR beta chain was obtained from a study of blood T cell repertoires in COVID-19 (dated by TCRdb to the early 2020s). Regarding the research as a whole: Samples from collaborators originated in the United States, Italy and Spain and spanned both the acute and convalescent phases of COVID-19. The prospective study material was composed of cDNA or gDNA derived from T cells, B-cell-depleted T cells, or PBMCs. Where available, HLA class I and class II types were obtained from metadata supplied by the sample provider rather than from assay-based typing. Samples were obtained from the ongoing ImmuneRACE study (first 160 participants) and from 1,200 or so subjects provided by 6 global collaborators. Subjects who had been exposed to COVID-19, were actively infected with it, or had recovered from it provided the deeply sampled blood TCRbeta repertoires that made up the dataset. Nearly every sample came with metadata listing a de-identified subject ID, COVID-19 status, age in years and sex. The repertoires were released in a freely available public database meant as a resource for research on the immune response to SARS-CoV-2.

As for this clone: Its antigen specificity is not known. Base qualities were left out, and no much larger clone turns up one base away.

One collaborating source in Seattle enrolled patients while the patients were actively infected and followed the patients over time throughout the course of disease. Collaborating institutions collected whole blood in K2EDTA tubes following their own protocols. For TCRbeta analysis, collaborators shipped samples in one of three forms: frozen whole blood, isolated PBMCs, or DNA extracted from either of those sample types. TCRbeta CDR3 regions were amplified from genomic DNA using the immunoSEQ Assay, a bias-controlled multiplex PCR. Per the authors' processing: Nucleated cell counts per sample were estimated from amplification of reference gene primers within the assay. To quantify the absolute abundance of each unique TCRbeta CDR3 rearrangement, sequence reads were collapsed and filtered. For each sample, productive Simpson clonality was calculated by taking the square root of Simpson's diversity index across productive rearrangements. TCRdb obtained this table from immuneACCESS and retained in-frame rearrangements with V and J assigned. These tables miss some clones; where compared with another copy, unresolved V genes account for less than half of the shortfall, and the remainder is unexplained. V and J calls and clone size come straight from that table; D and trimming were deduced from the DNA. The sample table holds about 64,000 clones, of which about 90% were seen once. Of the sample, about 40% is held by the ten largest clones.

The CDR3 measures 16 amino acids from cysteine to phenylalanine. The retained sequence is limited to the CDR3, 48 bases, with the frame set at the first base. Trimming costs V 1 base and J 5 bases, and their ends lie 14 bases apart. CDR1 and CDR2, looked up from the germline V gene, are MGHRA and YSYEKL. Overall study outcomes, separate from this receptor: The amount of clinical and demographic metadata varied by source and participant and was provided uncurated.

This TCR was recovered from a woman aged 55-69 years with COVID-19, enrolled during active disease. Here the chain combines TRBV4-1 and TRBJ2-2, with TRBD1 perhaps the D gene, on 6 matching bases. The source material was peripheral blood. The CDR3 has the sequence CASSQGQGQTTGELFF. The DNA sequence is TGCGCCAGCAGCCAAGGGCAAGGACAGACAACCGGGGAGCTGTTTTTT.